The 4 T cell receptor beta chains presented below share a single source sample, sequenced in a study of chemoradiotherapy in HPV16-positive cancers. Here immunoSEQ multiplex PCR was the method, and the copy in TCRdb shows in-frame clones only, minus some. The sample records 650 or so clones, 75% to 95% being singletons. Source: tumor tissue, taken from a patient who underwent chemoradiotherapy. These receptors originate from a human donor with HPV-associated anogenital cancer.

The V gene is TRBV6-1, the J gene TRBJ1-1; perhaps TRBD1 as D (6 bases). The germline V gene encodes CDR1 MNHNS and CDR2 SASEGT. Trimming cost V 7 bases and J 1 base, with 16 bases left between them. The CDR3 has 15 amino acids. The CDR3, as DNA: TGTGCCAGCAACCCCCGGGGGCAGGGGAACACTGAAGCTTTCTTT. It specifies CASNPRGQGNTEAFF.

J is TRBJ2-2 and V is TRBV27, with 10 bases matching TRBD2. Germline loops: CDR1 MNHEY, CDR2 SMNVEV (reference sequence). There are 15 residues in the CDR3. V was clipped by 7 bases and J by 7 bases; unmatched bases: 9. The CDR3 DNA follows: TGTGCCAGCAACTCAGCGGGGGGGCAGGACGGGGAGCTGTTTTTT. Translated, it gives CASNSAGGQDGELFF.

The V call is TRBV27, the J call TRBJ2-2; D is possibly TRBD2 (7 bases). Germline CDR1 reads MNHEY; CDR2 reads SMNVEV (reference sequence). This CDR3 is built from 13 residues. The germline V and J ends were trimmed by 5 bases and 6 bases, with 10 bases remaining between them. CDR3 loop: CASSIGGAGELFF. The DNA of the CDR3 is TGTGCCAGCAGTATAGGGGGGGCCGGGGAGCTGTTTTTT.

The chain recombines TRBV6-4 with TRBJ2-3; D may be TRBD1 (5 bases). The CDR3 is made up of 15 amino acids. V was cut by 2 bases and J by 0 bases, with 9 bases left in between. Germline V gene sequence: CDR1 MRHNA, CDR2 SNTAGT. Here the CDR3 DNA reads TGTGCCAGCAGTGACGGGGCTTCTAGCACAGATACGCAGTATTTT. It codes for CASSDGASSTDTQYF.